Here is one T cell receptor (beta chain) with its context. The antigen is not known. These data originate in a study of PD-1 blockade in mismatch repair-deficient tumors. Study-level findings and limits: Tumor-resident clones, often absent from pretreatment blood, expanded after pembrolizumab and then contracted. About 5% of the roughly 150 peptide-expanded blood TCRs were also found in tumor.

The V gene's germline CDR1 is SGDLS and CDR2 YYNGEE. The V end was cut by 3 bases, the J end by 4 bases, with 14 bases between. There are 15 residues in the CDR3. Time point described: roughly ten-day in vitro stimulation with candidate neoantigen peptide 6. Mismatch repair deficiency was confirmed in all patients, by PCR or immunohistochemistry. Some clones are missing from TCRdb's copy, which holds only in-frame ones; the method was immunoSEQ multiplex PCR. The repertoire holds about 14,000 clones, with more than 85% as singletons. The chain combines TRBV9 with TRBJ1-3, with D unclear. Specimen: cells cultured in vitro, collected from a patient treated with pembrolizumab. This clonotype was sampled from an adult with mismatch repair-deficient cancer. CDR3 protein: CASSAGNPDGNTIYF. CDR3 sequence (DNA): TGTGCCAGCAGCGCCGGGAATCCAGACGGAAACACCATATATTTT.